This TCR beta chain is from a study of response to subunit inactivated influenza vaccine. One entry per CDR3 protein results from TCRdb running MiXCR on the RT-PCR reads. The sample has 500,000 to 600,000 distinct CDR3 sequences; 7.5% to 8.5% are singletons. This clonotype was seen at least ten times. Source: PBMCs from blood, taken about 23 months after vaccination. This receptor was taken from a man between 45 and 75 years old who received an inactivated influenza vaccine.

CDR3 bases: TGTGCCAACCAGGGGTTAGGCCCTGGGGACGGCTACACCTTC. Its protein is CANQGLGPGDGYTF. The chain couples TRBV30 to TRBJ1-2; D might be TRBD1 (6 bases). V lost 8 bases and J 8 bases, leaving 24 bases between the germline ends. This CDR3 contains 14 residues. Germline V gene sequence: CDR1 GTSNPN, CDR2 SVGIG (reference sequence). Full variable domain (remainder filled in from reference TRBV30 and TRBJ1-2): SQTIHQWPATLVQPVGSPLSLECTVEGTSNPNLYWYRQAAGRGLQLLFYSVGIGQISSEVPQNLSASRPQDRQFILSSKKLLLSDSGFYLCANQGLGPGDGYTFGSGTRLTVV.